This entry lists 26 T cell receptor beta chains sequenced from one sample in a study of blood T cell repertoires in COVID-19. Profiling relied on immunoSEQ multiplex PCR, and the TCRdb table lists in-frame clones only, not all of them. Of hundreds of thousands of clones detected, roughly 89% appear once; the ten largest clones hold approximately 1.4%. The sequenced material came from peripheral blood. The receptors derive from a woman under 40 with active or convalescent COVID-19.

The rearrangement joins TRBV7-9 to TRBJ2-5; TRBD1 agrees at 7 bases. The germline V gene encodes CDR1 SEHNR and CDR2 FQNEAQ (reference sequence). The CDR3 spans 14 residues. V dropped 2 bases and J dropped 1; count of bases not matched to a gene: 1. The CDR3 sequence is CASSLQGVQETQYF. The CDR3 bases are TGTGCCAGCAGCTTACAGGGGGTCCAAGAGACCCAGTACTTC. The full variable domain, with the rest looked up from reference TRBV7-9 and TRBJ2-5, is DTGVSQNPRHKITKRGQNVTFRCDPISEHNRLYWYRQTLGQGPEFLTYFQNEAQLEKSRLLSDRFSAERPKGSFSTLEIQRTEQGDSAMYLCASSLQGVQETQYFGPGTRLLVL.

The chain employs TRBV7-8 and TRBJ2-5; 11 bases match TRBD2. This CDR3 has 16 residues. After removal of 4 bases from V and 4 bases from J, the junction contained 8 bases not matched to a gene. Germline V gene data show CDR1 as SGHVS and CDR2 as FQNEAQ. The CDR3 DNA sequence: TGTGCCAGCAGCTCCAAACCGGGGACTAGCGGAGAGACCCAGTACTTC. Translating gives CASSSKPGTSGETQYF.

This clone was observed once. The chain recombines TRBV7-2 with TRBJ2-5; 16 positions agree with TRBD2. V was clipped by 2 bases and J by 2 bases; unmatched bases: 5. The V gene's germline CDR1 is SGHTA and CDR2 FQGNSA. The length of the CDR3 is 18 residues. This CDR3 is CASSLYGTSGGEQETQYF. CDR3 in DNA: TGTGCCAGCAGCTTATACGGGACTAGCGGGGGGGAGCAAGAGACCCAGTACTTC.

The chain joins TRBV27 to TRBJ1-2; 10 nucleotides match TRBD1. This CDR3 comprises 14 residues. Germline V gene sequence: CDR1 MNHEY, CDR2 SMNVEV (reference sequence). V gave up 8 bases and J gave up 4 bases; unmatched junction bases: 7. This CDR3 reads CASRPGQGIYGYTF. The CDR3 DNA is TGTGCCAGCCGCCCGGGACAGGGGATCTATGGCTACACCTTC.

The J gene is TRBJ2-5, the V gene TRBV18; 9 bases agree with TRBD1. Looked up from germline, CDR1 is KGHSH and CDR2 is LQKENI. The CDR3 has 15 amino acids. V dropped 2 bases and J dropped 7; count of bases not matched to a gene: 8. CDR3: CASSPTGTGSATQYF. As DNA, the CDR3 is TGTGCCAGCTCACCAACCGGGACAGGGAGTGCGACCCAGTACTTC.

The chain couples TRBV6-1 to TRBJ1-5, with unresolved D. This CDR3 comprises 13 residues. V lost 1 base to trimming and J lost 4 bases, with 5 bases between them. Germline V CDR1 and CDR2: MNHNS, SASEGT. The CDR3 sequence: CASSEVTNQPQHF. The DNA for the CDR3 is TGTGCCAGCAGTGAAGTGACTAATCAGCCCCAGCATTTT.

To note about this clone: A junction end diverges from the germline sequence, so it may reflect a read error. The V and J genes are TRBV11-2 and TRBJ1-2; possible D gene TRBD1, 6 bases. The CDR3 is 15 amino acids. Looked up from germline, CDR1 is SGHAT and CDR2 is FQNNGV. The CDR3 DNA follows: TGTGCCAGCAGTTTAGGGGGAGCCAGGGGCTATGGCTACACCTTC. Translated: CASSLGGARGYGYTF.

This clone appeared a single time. V and J are TRBV11-2 and TRBJ1-6; 7 positions match TRBD1. CDR1 and CDR2 from the germline V gene are SGHAT and FQNNGV. The CDR3 loop spans 16 amino acids. With V trimmed by 2 bases and J by 6 bases, 7 bases remained unmatched. The DNA of the CDR3 is TGTGCCAGCAGCTTAAGTGGGACAGCCTTTAATTCACCCCTCCACTTT. Translated, it gives CASSLSGTAFNSPLHF.

The table lists this clone with a few counts. V usage is TRBV25-1 and J usage is TRBJ2-5; tentative D call: TRBD2 (5 bases). This CDR3 is built from 14 residues. V lost 0 bases and J 5 bases, leaving 10 bases between the germline ends. Germline V gene lookup returns CDR1 MGHDK and CDR2 SYGVNS. The CDR3 DNA sequence: TGTGCCAGCAGTGAATATGGGGAGACCGAGACCCAGTACTTC. Encoded protein: CASSEYGETETQYF.

The J gene is TRBJ2-7, the V gene TRBV20-1, with D unclear. Germline lookup yields CDR1 DFQATT and CDR2 SNEGSKA (reference sequence). The V gene lost 3 bases and the J gene lost 3 bases, with 6 bases spanning the gap. This CDR3 contains 11 residues. CDR3 sequence: CSARTYYEQYF. In DNA, the CDR3 is TGCAGTGCTAGGACTTACTACGAGCAGTACTTC.

The V call is TRBV5-1, the J call TRBJ1-1; 7 positions agree with TRBD1. CDR1 is SGHRS, CDR2 YFSETQ, per germline. The V and J ends lost 4 bases and 0 bases, in that order; junction bases with no gene match: 6. This CDR3 is 15 amino acids long. CDR3 region: CASSLGQALNTEAFF. The DNA for the CDR3 is TGCGCCAGCAGCCTAGGACAGGCTCTGAACACTGAAGCTTTCTTT.

Details on this clone: A read error is possible here, since a much larger clone lies one base away. V and J are TRBV19 and TRBJ2-7, with 8 bases fitting TRBD2. The CDR3 contains 14 residues. V shed 6 bases and J 0 bases; nucleotides not matched to a gene: 4. Looked up from germline, CDR1 is LNHDA and CDR2 is SQIVND (reference sequence). The CDR3 DNA reads as TGTGCCAGTAGGCCGAGCGGGAGCTCCTACGAGCAGTACTTC. Translated: CASRPSGSSYEQYF.

This clone was counted once. This chain joins TRBV14 and TRBJ2-2; 11 bases match TRBD1. In germline, CDR1 is SGHDN, CDR2 FVKESK. The CDR3 spans 16 residues. J gave up 5 bases and V 5 bases, and 7 bases lay outside the gene matches. This CDR3 is CASSFFRDRGTGELFF. CDR3 bases: TGTGCCAGCAGCTTTTTCCGGGACAGGGGGACCGGGGAGCTGTTTTTT.

In this sample, this clone turned up a few times. V is TRBV19 and J is TRBJ1-5, with D unclear. V was clipped by 3 bases and J by 4 bases, with 10 bases between them. The CDR3 totals 14 residues. Germline V gene data show CDR1 as LNHDA and CDR2 as SQIVND (reference sequence). This CDR3 reads CASSMGRWNQPQHF. CDR3 sequence (DNA): TGTGCCAGTAGTATGGGCAGGTGGAATCAGCCCCAGCATTTT.

This chain connects TRBV2 to TRBJ1-1, with 7 bases aligning to TRBD1. CDR3 length: 15 residues. Looked up from germline, CDR1 is SNHLY and CDR2 is FYNNEI. With V trimmed by 6 bases and J by 1 base, 8 bases remained unmatched. Here the CDR3 DNA reads TGTGCCAGCAGCGCAACGACAGGGACGAACACTGAAGCTTTCTTT. Its protein is CASSATTGTNTEAFF.

The chain is built from TRBV27 and TRBJ2-7; D remains unclear. The germline V gene encodes CDR1 MNHEY and CDR2 SMNVEV (reference sequence). V lost 6 bases and J lost 4, with 7 bases in between. The CDR3 consists of 11 residues. CDR3 DNA sequence: TGTGCCAGCAGGAACAGATACGAGCAGTACTTC. It is translated as CASRNRYEQYF.

The rearrangement uses TRBV15 and TRBJ2-7, with 8 bases aligning to TRBD2. CDR3 length: 15 residues. V dropped 3 bases and J dropped 2; count of bases not matched to a gene: 6. CDR1 and CDR2 (germline): LNHNV, YYDKDF (reference sequence). Written as DNA, the CDR3 is TGTGCCACCAGCAGCGAATCTAGCGGGCCCTACGAGCAGTACTTC. Protein sequence: CATSSESSGPYEQYF.

The chain employs TRBV15 and TRBJ1-1, with D unresolved. The CDR3 totals 13 residues. Trimming stripped 0 bases from V and 2 bases from J, with 4 bases between. Germline V gives CDR1 LNHNV, CDR2 YYDKDF (reference sequence). For the CDR3, the DNA is TGTGCCACCAGCAGAGATATAAACACTGAAGCTTTCTTT. It encodes CATSRDINTEAFF.

V usage is TRBV19 and J usage is TRBJ1-4, with D possibly being TRBD1 (5 bases). V lost 5 bases and J 3 bases, leaving 13 bases between the germline ends. The length of the CDR3 is 15 residues. The germline CDR1 and CDR2 sequences are LNHDA and SQIVND (reference sequence). CDR3 nucleotides: TGTGCCAGTAGTCCTGCGGGACTGGCTAATGAAAAACTGTTTTTT. Amino acids: CASSPAGLANEKLFF.

The chain uses TRBV2 and TRBJ2-7; TRBD1 might be the D (6 bases). The V gene's germline CDR1 is SNHLY and CDR2 FYNNEI. There are 14 residues in the CDR3. V dropped 5 bases and J dropped 3 bases, with 14 bases sitting between them. In DNA form, the CDR3 reads TGTGCCAGCAGTTCCCGGGACAATCTCTACGAGCAGTACTTC. It translates to CASSSRDNLYEQYF.

The genes are TRBV6-5 and TRBJ2-5; D gene unclear. The CDR3 runs to 12 residues. Trimming took 2 bases from V and 7 from J, leaving 8 bases between them. Germline lookup yields CDR1 MNHEY and CDR2 SVGAGI. In DNA form, the CDR3 reads TGTGCCAGCAGTTACCCCCCGGGGACCCAGTACTTC. This gives the protein CASSYPPGTQYF.

The rearrangement joins TRBV2 to TRBJ1-1, with D perhaps TRBD1 (6 bases). The ends were cut back, 6 bases at V and 3 bases at J, with 11 bases in the middle. CDR1 SNHLY and CDR2 FYNNEI come from the germline V gene. CDR3 size: 13 residues. The CDR3 reads CASRAGEYTEAFF. The CDR3 region has the DNA TGTGCCAGCAGGGCAGGGGAGTACACTGAAGCTTTCTTT. The entire variable domain, with the rest obtained from reference TRBV2 and TRBJ1-1, is as follows: EPEVTQTPSHQVTQMGQEVILRCVPISNHLYFYWYRQILGQKVEFLVSFYNNEISEKSEIFDDQFSVERPDGSNFTLKIRSTKLEDSAMYFCASRAGEYTEAFFGQGTRLTVV.

The V and J genes are TRBV5-1 and TRBJ1-1; D possibly corresponds to TRBD1 (6 bases). The CDR3 is 13 residues long. V was trimmed by 4 bases and J by 2 bases, leaving 9 bases between them. From germline, CDR1 is SGHRS and CDR2 YFSETQ. The CDR3 DNA is TGCGCCAGCAGCAGGGGGTTAAACACTGAAGCTTTCTTT. Protein product: CASSRGLNTEAFF.

This chain joins TRBV11-2 and TRBJ2-2; D is perhaps TRBD1 (5 bases). This CDR3 is 15 amino acids long. V lost 0 bases and J 11 bases, leaving 16 bases between the germline ends. Germline V gives CDR1 SGHAT, CDR2 FQNNGV. CDR3 nucleotides: TGTGCCAGCAGCTTAGATATTGTTACGACAGCCGAGCTGTTTTTT. Amino acid sequence: CASSLDIVTTAELFF.

The chain recombines TRBV6-1 with TRBJ1-3; D gene uncertain. Germline CDR1 reads MNHNS; CDR2 reads SASEGT. V lost 2 bases and J lost 0, with 5 bases in between. CDR3 length: 14 amino acids. This CDR3 is CASSEISSGNTIYF. DNA for the CDR3: TGTGCCAGCAGTGAAATCAGCTCTGGAAACACCATATATTTT.

This clone occurred once. V usage is TRBV27 and J usage is TRBJ2-7; 9 positions match TRBD1. The CDR3 is made up of 14 amino acids. V shed 6 bases, J shed 3 bases, and the junction held 6 bases outside the gene matches. Germline loops: CDR1 MNHEY, CDR2 SMNVEV (reference sequence). CDR3 bases: TGTGCCAGCAGCGCCCCGGGACAGGGCTACGAGCAGTACTTC. The encoded protein is CASSAPGQGYEQYF.